Reported below is one T cell receptor (beta chain). Its target is unknown. Other DNA sequences in this specimen translate into the identical CDR3. cDNA synthesis used the whole RNA isolate, giving expressed TCRB sequences. Only in-frame clones appear in the TCRdb table, and some are missing; sequencing was by immunoSEQ multiplex PCR. The sample has more than 130,000 clones, 6.5% to 8.5% seen once; the top ten hold roughly 1.5%. This sample was taken from a study of beta chain features in type 1 diabetes. General study results and limits: The study found that naive, central memory and Treg TCRB repertoires appeared more similar in patients than in healthy donors.

The CDR3 consists of 13 residues. The V gene's germline CDR1 is SGHTA and CDR2 FQGNSA. With 6 bases clipped from V and 4 bases from J, the junction kept 5 bases outside the gene matches. The receptor was isolated from a woman under 40 in good health. The chain uses TRBV7-2 and TRBJ2-5, with 7 bases that match TRBD2. Input material: central memory CD4+ T cells from blood. The CDR3 nucleotides read TGTGCCAGCAGAAAAGGCGGGGGAGAGACCCAGTACTTC. Amino acid sequence: CASRKGGGETQYF.